This note documents a single T cell receptor beta chain sequence. No antigen is known for it. The data are from a study of T cell responses to AZD1222 COVID-19 vaccine. Regarding the study as a whole: Most donors were white British and more were female, and clonal diversity was possibly underestimated.

Germline V lookup: CDR1 LGHDT, CDR2 YNNKEL (reference sequence). The CDR3 spans 14 residues. Trimming shortened V by 2 bases and J by 1 base, and 9 bases separated the two germline ends. TCRdb's copy holds only in-frame clones and misses some; the assay was immunoSEQ multiplex PCR. In the table there are some 100,000 clones, roughly 90% of which are singletons. This receptor was obtained from an adult in good health. The rearrangement links TRBV3-1 (or the pseudogene TRBV3-2) to TRBJ2-7, with D uncertain. The sequencing here drew on peripheral blood, taken on day 0 of MenACWY control vaccination. CDR3 sequence: CASSQLVRSYEQYF. CDR3 bases: TGTGCCAGCAGCCAACTGGTCAGGTCCTACGAGCAGTACTTC.